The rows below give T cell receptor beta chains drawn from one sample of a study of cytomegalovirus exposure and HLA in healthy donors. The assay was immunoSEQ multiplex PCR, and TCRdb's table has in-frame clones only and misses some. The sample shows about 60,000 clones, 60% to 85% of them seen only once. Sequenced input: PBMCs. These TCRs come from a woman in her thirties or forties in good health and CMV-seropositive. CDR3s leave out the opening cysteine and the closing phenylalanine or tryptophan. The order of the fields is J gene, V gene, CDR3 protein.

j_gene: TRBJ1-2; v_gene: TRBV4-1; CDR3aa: ASSLRTGAARGYT
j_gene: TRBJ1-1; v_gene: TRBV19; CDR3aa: ASSLRAARTEAF
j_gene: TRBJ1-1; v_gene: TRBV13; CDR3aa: ASSRSIQAF
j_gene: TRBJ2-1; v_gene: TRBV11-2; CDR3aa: ASSLVGGLKEQF
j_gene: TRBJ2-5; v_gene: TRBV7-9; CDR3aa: ASSFRVGTGKETQY
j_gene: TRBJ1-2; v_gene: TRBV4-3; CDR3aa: ASSQPGQGSRGVYGYT
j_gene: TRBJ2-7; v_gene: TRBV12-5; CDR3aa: ASGGEGVLYEQY
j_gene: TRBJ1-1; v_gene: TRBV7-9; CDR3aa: ASSPLGQGLLTEAF
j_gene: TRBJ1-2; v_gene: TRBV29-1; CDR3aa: SVELGQGSGYT
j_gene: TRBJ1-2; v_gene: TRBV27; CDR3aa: ASSSTGGPANYGYT
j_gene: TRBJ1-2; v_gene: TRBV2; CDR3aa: ASSRRTLGYT
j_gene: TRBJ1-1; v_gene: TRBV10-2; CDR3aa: ASNEDPGGEAF
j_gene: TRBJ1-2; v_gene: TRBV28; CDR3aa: ASRPRPGLADGYT
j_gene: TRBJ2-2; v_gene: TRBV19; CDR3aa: ASSKPGTLGPAGELF
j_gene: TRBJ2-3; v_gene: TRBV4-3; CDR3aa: ASSQDVRLAGDEDTQY
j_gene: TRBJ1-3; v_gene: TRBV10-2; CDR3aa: ASSESNTGGGNTIY
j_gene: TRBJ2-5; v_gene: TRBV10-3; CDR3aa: AISESGQSGQTQY
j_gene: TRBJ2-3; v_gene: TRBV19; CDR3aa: ASSTMASGYTDTQY
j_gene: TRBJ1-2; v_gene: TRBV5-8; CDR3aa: ASSSSVRYGYT
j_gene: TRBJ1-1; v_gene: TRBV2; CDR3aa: ASSELGQLEAF
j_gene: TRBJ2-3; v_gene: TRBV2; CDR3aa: ASNGGGKDTQY
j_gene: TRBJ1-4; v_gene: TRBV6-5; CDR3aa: ASSTVRNEKLF
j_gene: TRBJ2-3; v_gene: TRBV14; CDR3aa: ASSQARGLVDTQY
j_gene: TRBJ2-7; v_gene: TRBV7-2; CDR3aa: ASSFGAGLED
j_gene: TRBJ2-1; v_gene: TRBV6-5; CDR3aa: ASSLRGGGGHEQF
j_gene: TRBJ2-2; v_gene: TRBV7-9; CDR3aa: ATNERGDFRNTGELF
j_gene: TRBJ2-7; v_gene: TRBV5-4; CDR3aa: ASSPVGEASYEQY